This record looks at one TCR beta chain sequence and its context. What it binds is not known. This sequence may be a read error, since a much larger clone differs from it by one base. This sample is drawn from a study of CD8+CD57+ T cells in acquired aplastic anemia. Study overall: Sorted CD4+ and CD8+ cells yielded DNA averaging approximately 3 ug. General study results and limits: Patients and controls had in common fewer than 30 CD8+ CDR3 sequences.

For CDR3 and TCR beta VDJ profiling, genomic DNA was the template used. Each CDR3 protein is one row after TCRdb ran MiXCR on the reads. The data contain 150,000 to 200,000 distinct CDR3 sequences, more than 45% of them singletons. The authors sequenced patients whose flow cytometry had shown CD8+CD57+ cell expansion. Severe acquired aplastic anemia affected all patients. V lost 7 bases to trimming and J lost 5 bases, with 21 bases between them. This CDR3 spans 16 amino acids. Sequencing input: sorted CD4+, CD8+, or CD8+CD57+ T cells (not recorded which) from PBMCs. The TCR was taken from a human donor with aplastic anemia. The chain joins TRBV12-3 or TRBV12-4 to TRBJ1-5, with D maybe TRBD1 (5 bases). CDR3 coding DNA: TGTGCCAGCACTGAGGGGCAGTCCTTCGGGGATCAGCCCCAGCATTTT. As protein: CASTEGQSFGDQPQHF.